These 10 T cell receptor beta chains share one sample of origin, sequenced in a study of blood T cell repertoires in COVID-19 (TCRdb year 2020). Libraries were prepared through the immunoSEQ multiplex PCR assay. In its TCRdb copy, this immuneACCESS table keeps in-frame sequences only and misses some clones. Where compared with another copy, unresolved V genes explain less than half of these, and the others have no known cause. This sample has about 310,000 clones in its table, and more than 70% of those were observed once. The ten top clones hold approximately 7.8% of the sample. What was sequenced was peripheral blood. These receptors originate from a woman aged 50 to 60 who had recovered from COVID-19.

The chain couples TRBV10-3 to TRBJ2-1, with TRBD2 identical over 11 bases. With 10 bases clipped from V and 6 bases from J, the junction kept 17 bases outside the gene matches. This CDR3 region has 17 residues. Germline V gene data show CDR1 as ENHRY and CDR2 as SYGVKD. CDR3 residues: CATGAGLAAPGGNEQFF. CDR3 sequence (DNA): TGTGCCACGGGGGCGGGACTAGCGGCACCAGGGGGCAATGAGCAGTTCTTC.

The chain recombines TRBV7-2 with TRBJ1-1; possible D gene TRBD1, 5 bases. V was shortened by 5 bases and J by 5 bases, with 12 bases between the two germline ends. The CDR3 is 13 residues long. Germline-derived CDR1 and CDR2 are SGHTA and FQGNSA. CDR3 in DNA: TGTGCCAGCAGCCGTCAGGGCTCGACTGAAGCTTTCTTT. It translates to CASSRQGSTEAFF. Looking up the rest from reference TRBV7-2 and TRBJ1-1 gives the full variable domain: GAGVSQSPSNKVTEKGKDVELRCDPISGHTALYWYRQSLGQGLEFLIYFQGNSAPDKSGLPSDRFSAERTGGSVSTLTIQRTQQEDSAVYLCASSRQGSTEAFFGQGTRLTVV.

V and J are TRBV7-2 and TRBJ2-5, with a possible D match to TRBD2 (5 bases). Per germline, CDR1 SGHTA and CDR2 FQGNSA. The V gene lost 1 base and the J gene lost 7 bases, with 16 bases spanning the gap. The CDR3 totals 15 residues. The CDR3 nucleotides are TGTGCCAGCAGCTTAGTTATCGGGTCTGGAGGGACCCAGTACTTC. It yields the protein CASSLVIGSGGTQYF. Based on the CDR3 plus reference TRBV7-2 and TRBJ2-5, the full variable domain is GAGVSQSPSNKVTEKGKDVELRCDPISGHTALYWYRQSLGQGLEFLIYFQGNSAPDKSGLPSDRFSAERTGGSVSTLTIQRTQQEDSAVYLCASSLVIGSGGTQYFGPGTRLLVL.

The chain recombines TRBV28 with TRBJ2-3; D call uncertain. The CDR3 runs 11 residues. Germline CDR1 and CDR2: MDHEN and SYDVKM. V was shortened by 6 bases and J by 3 bases, with 4 bases between the two germline ends. The CDR3 region is CASSKTDTQYF. The CDR3 region has the DNA TGTGCCAGCAGCAAAACAGATACGCAGTATTTT.

The chain has TRBV2 and TRBJ1-6; 7 positions agree with TRBD1. With 6 bases clipped from V and 0 bases from J, the junction kept 5 bases outside the gene matches. CDR1 and CDR2 (germline): SNHLY, FYNNEI. CDR3 length: 16 amino acids. The CDR3 DNA sequence: TGTGCCAGCAGATTGGACAGGAGCTCCTATAATTCACCCCTCCACTTT. It encodes CASRLDRSSYNSPLHF.

The chain carries TRBV30 and TRBJ1-1, with 10 bases aligning to TRBD1. The V gene's germline CDR1 is GTSNPN and CDR2 SVGIG (reference sequence). Trimming took 3 bases from V and 1 from J; bases not matched to a gene: 11. The CDR3 sequence is 17 residues long. Here the CDR3 reads CAWRRQRTGGQNTEAFF. In DNA form, the CDR3 reads TGTGCCTGGAGAAGACAGAGGACAGGGGGACAGAACACTGAAGCTTTCTTT.

The chain joins TRBV6-5 to TRBJ1-5; no clear D. CDR1 and CDR2 from the germline V gene are MNHEY and SVGAGI. The CDR3 consists of 13 residues. The V and J ends lost 5 bases and 2 bases respectively, with 7 bases between them. The chain's CDR3 is CASSQRGNQPQHF. CDR3 nucleotides: TGTGCCAGCAGTCAACGAGGCAATCAGCCCCAGCATTTT.

The chain carries TRBV4-1 and TRBJ2-1; D call uncertain. CDR3 length: 13 amino acids. Looked up from germline, CDR1 is MGHRA and CDR2 is YSYEKL. The V gene lost 4 bases and the J gene lost 10 bases, with 14 bases spanning the gap. CDR3 DNA: TGCGCCAGCAGCCCACCCCGGTATAGAGAGCAGTTCTTC. It specifies CASSPPRYREQFF.

V is TRBV29-1 and J is TRBJ2-1, with TRBD2 identical over 10 bases. CDR1 is SQVTM, CDR2 ANQGSEA, per germline. After removal of 2 bases from V and 4 bases from J, the junction contained 11 bases not matched to a gene. This CDR3 spans 17 amino acids. CDR3 amino acids: CSVEKPPTSGNYNEQFF. The CDR3 DNA reads TGCAGCGTTGAAAAGCCGCCCACTAGCGGGAATTACAATGAGCAGTTCTTC.

The chain carries TRBV9 and TRBJ1-1; D not resolved. This CDR3 is built from 14 residues. CDR1 and CDR2 (germline): SGDLS, YYNGEE. V lost 0 bases and J 1 base, leaving 7 bases between the germline ends. The CDR3 DNA is TGTGCCAGCAGCGTAGTTGGGCAGAACACTGAAGCTTTCTTT. Translation: CASSVVGQNTEAFF. Full variable domain (missing parts from reference TRBV9 and TRBJ1-1): DSGVTQTPKHLITATGQRVTLRCSPRSGDLSVYWYQQSLDQGLQFLIQYYNGEERAKGNILERFSAQQFPDLHSELNLSSLELGDSALYFCASSVVGQNTEAFFGQGTRLTVV.